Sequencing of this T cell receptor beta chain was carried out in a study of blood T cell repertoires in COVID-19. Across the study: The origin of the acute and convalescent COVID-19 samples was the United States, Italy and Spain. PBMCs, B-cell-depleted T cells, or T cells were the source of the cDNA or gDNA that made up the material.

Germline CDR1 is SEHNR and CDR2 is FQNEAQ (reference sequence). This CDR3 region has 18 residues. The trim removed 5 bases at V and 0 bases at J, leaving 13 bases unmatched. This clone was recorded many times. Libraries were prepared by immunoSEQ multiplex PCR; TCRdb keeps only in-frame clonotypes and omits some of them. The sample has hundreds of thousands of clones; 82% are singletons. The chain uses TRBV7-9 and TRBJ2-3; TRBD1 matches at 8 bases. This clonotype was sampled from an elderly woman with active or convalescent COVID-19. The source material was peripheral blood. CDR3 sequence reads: CASSPRDRNRGSTDTQYF. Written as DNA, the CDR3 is TGTGCCAGCAGCCCCCGGGACCGTAACAGGGGGAGCACAGATACGCAGTATTTT. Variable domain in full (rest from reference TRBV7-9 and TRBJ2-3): DTGVSQNPRHKITKRGQNVTFRCDPISEHNRLYWYRQTLGQGPEFLTYFQNEAQLEKSRLLSDRFSAERPKGSFSTLEIQRTEQGDSAMYLCASSPRDRNRGSTDTQYFGPGTRLTVL.